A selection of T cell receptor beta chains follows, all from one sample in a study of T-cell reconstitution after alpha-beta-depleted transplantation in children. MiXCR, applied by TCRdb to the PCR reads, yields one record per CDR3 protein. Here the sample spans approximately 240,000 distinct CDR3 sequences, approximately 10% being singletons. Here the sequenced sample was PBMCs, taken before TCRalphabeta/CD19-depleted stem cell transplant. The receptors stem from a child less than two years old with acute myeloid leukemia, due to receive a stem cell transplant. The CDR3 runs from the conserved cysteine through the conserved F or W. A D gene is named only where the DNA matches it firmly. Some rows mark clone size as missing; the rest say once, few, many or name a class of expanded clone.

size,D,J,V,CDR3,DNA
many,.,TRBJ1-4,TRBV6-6,CASGQPNEKLFF,TGTGCCAGTGGACAGCCAAATGAAAAACTGTTTTTT
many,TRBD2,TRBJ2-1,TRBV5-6,CASSLWGGGIYNEQFF,TGTGCCAGCAGCTTGTGGGGCGGGGGAATCTACAATGAGCAGTTCTTC
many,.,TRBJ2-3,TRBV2,CASSEAGEADTQYF,TGTGCCAGCAGTGAAGCGGGAGAGGCAGATACGCAGTATTTT
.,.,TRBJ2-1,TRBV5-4,CASSFPTSSYNEQFF,TGTGCCAGCAGCTTCCCCACGAGCTCCTACAATGAGCAGTTCTTC
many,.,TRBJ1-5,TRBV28,CASSLAIRPQHF,TGTGCCAGCAGTTTAGCTATCCGGCCCCAGCATTTT
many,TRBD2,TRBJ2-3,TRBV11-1,CASSLGGTSGKYIDTQYF,TGTGCCAGCAGCTTAGGCGGGACTAGCGGGAAATATATTGATACGCAGTATTTT
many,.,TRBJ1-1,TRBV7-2,CASSLYRTDTEAFF,TGTGCCAGCAGCTTATATAGGACAGACACTGAAGCTTTCTTT
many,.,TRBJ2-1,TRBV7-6,CASSAADPGGEQFF,TGTGCCAGCAGCGCAGCGGACCCCGGCGGTGAGCAGTTCTTC
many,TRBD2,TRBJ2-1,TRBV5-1,CASSSPSGSYEQFF,TGCGCCAGCAGCTCTCCTAGCGGGAGTTATGAGCAGTTCTTC
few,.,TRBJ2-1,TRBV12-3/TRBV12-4,CASSLSQASNEQFF,TGTGCCAGCAGTTTATCGCAGGCCAGCAATGAGCAGTTCTTC
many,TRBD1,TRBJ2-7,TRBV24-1,CATSGQSWEQYF,TGTGCCACTTCGGGACAGAGTTGGGAACAGTACTTC
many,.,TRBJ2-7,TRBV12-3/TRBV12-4,CASSFHSDEQYF,TGTGCCAGCAGTTTTCATTCCGACGAGCAGTACTTC
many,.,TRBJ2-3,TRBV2,CASRPGLPTDTQYF,TGTGCCAGCAGACCGGGACTGCCCACAGATACGCAGTATTTT
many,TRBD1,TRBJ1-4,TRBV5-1,CASSSEGQGREKLFF,TGCGCCAGCAGCTCCGAAGGACAGGGTCGGGAAAAACTGTTTTTT
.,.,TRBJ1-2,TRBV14,CVSSQGQGSNYGYTF,TGTGTCAGCAGCCAAGGTCAGGGGAGCAACTATGGCTACACCTTC
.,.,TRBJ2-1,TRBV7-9,CASNLAGEQFF,TGTGCCAGCAACTTAGCTGGTGAGCAGTTCTTC
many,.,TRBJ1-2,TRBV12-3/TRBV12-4,CASSQQGSYGYTF,TGTGCCAGCAGCCAACAGGGCTCCTATGGCTACACCTTC
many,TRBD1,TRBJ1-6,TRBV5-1,CASSVTGGDNSPLHF,TGCGCCAGCAGCGTGACAGGGGGAGATAATTCACCCCTCCACTTT
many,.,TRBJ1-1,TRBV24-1,CATSDLSAWNTEAFF,TGTGCCACCAGTGATTTGAGCGCCTGGAACACTGAAGCTTTCTTT
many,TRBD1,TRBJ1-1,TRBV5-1,CASSFDGTGKAFF,TGCGCCAGCAGCTTTGACGGGACAGGGAAGGCTTTCTTT
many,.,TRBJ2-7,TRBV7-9,CASSFPRDKGYYEQYF,TGTGCCAGCAGCTTTCCGCGGGACAAGGGGTACTACGAGCAGTACTTC
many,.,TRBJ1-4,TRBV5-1,CASRSQPATNEKLFF,TGCGCCAGCAGAAGTCAGCCCGCAACTAATGAAAAACTGTTTTTT
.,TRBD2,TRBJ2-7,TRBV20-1,CSVIASGLDRYEQYF,TGCAGTGTTATTGCCTCCGGACTAGACCGATACGAGCAGTACTTC
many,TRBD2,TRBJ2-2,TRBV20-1,CSAQSLAGENTGELFF,TGCAGTGCTCAATCCCTAGCGGGAGAAAACACCGGGGAGCTGTTTTTT
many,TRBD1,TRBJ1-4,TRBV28,CASSYTGGNEKLFF,TGTGCCAGCAGCTACACAGGGGGGAATGAAAAACTGTTTTTT
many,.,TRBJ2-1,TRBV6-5,CASSYSGRTYNEQFF,TGTGCCAGCAGTTACTCGGGGCGGACCTACAATGAGCAGTTCTTC
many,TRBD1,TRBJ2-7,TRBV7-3,CASSFSGQEEEQYF,TGTGCCAGCAGCTTTTCAGGACAGGAGGAGGAGCAGTACTTC
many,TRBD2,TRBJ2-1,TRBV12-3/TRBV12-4,CASSLMETSPYNEQFF,TGTGCCAGCAGTTTAATGGAGACTAGCCCCTACAATGAGCAGTTCTTC
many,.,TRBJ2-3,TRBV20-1,CSARGSLSRHTQYF,TGCAGTGCAAGGGGGAGCCTCTCTCGCCATACGCAGTATTTT
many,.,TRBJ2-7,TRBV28,CATSGVSSYEQYF,TGTGCCACCTCCGGAGTAAGCTCCTACGAGCAGTACTTC
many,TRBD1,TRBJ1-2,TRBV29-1,CSVGIGTGDGYTF,TGCAGCGTTGGAATAGGGACAGGGGATGGCTACACCTTC
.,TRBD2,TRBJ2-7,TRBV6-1,CASSETSGGSYEQYF,TGTGCCAGCAGCGAGACTAGCGGGGGCTCCTACGAGCAGTACTTC
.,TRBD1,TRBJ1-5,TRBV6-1,CVSSSGTGNQPQHF,TGTGTCAGCAGCTCCGGGACAGGGAATCAGCCCCAGCATTTT
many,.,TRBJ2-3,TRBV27,CASSSSSKPRTDTQYF,TGTGCCAGCAGTTCCAGTAGCAAGCCCCGCACAGATACGCAGTATTTT
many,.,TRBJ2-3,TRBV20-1,CSARSHTGSGSSTDTQYF,TGCAGTGCTAGATCGCACACGGGCAGCGGGTCTAGCACAGATACGCAGTATTTT
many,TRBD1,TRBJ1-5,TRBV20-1,CSANPGTGDQPQHF,TGCAGTGCAAACCCCGGGACAGGGGATCAGCCCCAGCATTTT
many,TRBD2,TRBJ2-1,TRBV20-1,CSASRTSGLNEQFF,TGCAGTGCGTCTCGGACTAGCGGACTTAATGAGCAGTTCTTC
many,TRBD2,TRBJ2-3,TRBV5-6,CASSRGGLSDTQYF,TGTGCCAGCAGCCGCGGGGGGCTGTCAGATACGCAGTATTTT
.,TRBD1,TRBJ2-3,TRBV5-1,CASGRDRFTDTQYF,TGCGCCAGCGGCCGGGACAGATTCACAGATACGCAGTATTTT